These 4 T cell receptor beta chains share one sample of origin, sequenced in a study of cytomegalovirus exposure and HLA in healthy donors. Sequenced by immunoSEQ multiplex PCR; TCRdb stores in-frame clones only, minus some. The table lists some 210,000 clones, around nine tenths of them singletons. Material for sequencing was PBMCs. The receptors here all came from a woman between 18 and 30 years old in good health and CMV-seropositive.

This sequence joins TRBV10-2 and TRBJ2-1; 9 bases fit TRBD2. This CDR3 is 15 amino acids long. Germline loops: CDR1 WSHSY, CDR2 SAAADI. The ends lost 6 bases at V and 2 bases at J; junction bases unmatched: 5. The CDR3 protein is CASRFLAGPYNEQFF. The CDR3 DNA reads TGCGCCAGCAGGTTCCTAGCGGGGCCCTACAATGAGCAGTTCTTC.

V usage is TRBV5-4 and J usage is TRBJ2-5; tentatively, D is TRBD1 (6 bases). V was trimmed by 2 bases and J by 3 bases, leaving 11 bases between them. Per germline, CDR1 SGHNT and CDR2 YYREEE (reference sequence). The CDR3 is 14 residues long. The CDR3 spells CASSFTNREETQYF. The CDR3 bases are TGTGCCAGCAGCTTTACGAACAGGGAAGAGACCCAGTACTTC. The full variable domain, completed using reference TRBV5-4 and TRBJ2-5, is ETGVTQSPTHLIKTRGQQVTLRCSSQSGHNTVSWYQQALGQGPQFIFQYYREEENGRGNFPPRFSGLQFPNYSSELNVNALELDDSALYLCASSFTNREETQYFGPGTRLLVL.

V and J are TRBV11-3 and TRBJ2-1, with D hard to call. The CDR3 is 12 residues long. V was cut by 2 bases and J by 6 bases, with 5 bases left in between. Germline CDR1 reads SGHNT; CDR2 reads YENEEA. In DNA, the CDR3 is TGTGCCAGCAGCTTAATCAGCAATGAGCAGTTCTTC. Encoded protein: CASSLISNEQFF.

V usage is TRBV6-5 and J usage is TRBJ2-1, with a possible D match to TRBD1 (6 bases). V lost 5 bases, J lost 3 bases, and 11 bases lay in between. CDR1 MNHEY and CDR2 SVGAGI come from the germline V gene. There are 14 residues in the CDR3. Written as DNA, the CDR3 is TGTGCCAGCAGTCGGGACATACGCTACAATGAGCAGTTCTTC. As protein: CASSRDIRYNEQFF.